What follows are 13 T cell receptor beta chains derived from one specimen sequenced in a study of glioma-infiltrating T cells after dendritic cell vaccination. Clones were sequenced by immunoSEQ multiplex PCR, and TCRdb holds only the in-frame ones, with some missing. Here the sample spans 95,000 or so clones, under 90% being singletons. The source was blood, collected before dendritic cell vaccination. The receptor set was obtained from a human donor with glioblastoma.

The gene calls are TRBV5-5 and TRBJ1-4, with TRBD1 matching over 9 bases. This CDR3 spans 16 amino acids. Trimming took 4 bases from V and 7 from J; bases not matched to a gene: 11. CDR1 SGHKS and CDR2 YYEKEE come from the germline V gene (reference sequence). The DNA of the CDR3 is TGTGCCAGCAGCGGGGTGGAGGGACAGGGAATTGAAAAACTGTTTTTT. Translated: CASSGVEGQGIEKLFF.

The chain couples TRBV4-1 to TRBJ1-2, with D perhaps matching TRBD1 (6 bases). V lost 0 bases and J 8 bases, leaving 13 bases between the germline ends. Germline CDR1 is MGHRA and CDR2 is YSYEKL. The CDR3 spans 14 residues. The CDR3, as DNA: TGCGCCAGCAGCCAAGAACTAGGCAGGGGCGGCTACACCTTC. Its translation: CASSQELGRGGYTF.

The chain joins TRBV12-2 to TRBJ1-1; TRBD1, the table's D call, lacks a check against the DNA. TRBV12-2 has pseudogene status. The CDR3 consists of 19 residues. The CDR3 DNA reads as TGTGCAAGTCGCTTCACGAGACCCCTTCGACAGGGGATAGACACTGAAGCTTTCTTT. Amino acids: CASRFTRPLRQGIDTEAFF.

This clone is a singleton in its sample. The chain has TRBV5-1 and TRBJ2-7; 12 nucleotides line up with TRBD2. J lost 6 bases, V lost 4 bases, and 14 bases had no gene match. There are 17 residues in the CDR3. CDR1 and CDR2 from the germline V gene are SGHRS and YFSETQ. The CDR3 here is CASSPSLTSGGSSEQYF. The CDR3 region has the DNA TGCGCCAGCAGCCCATCCCTGACTAGCGGGGGTAGTTCCGAGCAGTACTTC.

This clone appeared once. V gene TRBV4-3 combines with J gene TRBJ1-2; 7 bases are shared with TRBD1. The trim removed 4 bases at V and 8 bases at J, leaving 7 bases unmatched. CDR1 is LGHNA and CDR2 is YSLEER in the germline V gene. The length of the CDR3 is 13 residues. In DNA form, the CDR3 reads TGCGCCAGCAGCCCCGTAGGGGGCTGGGGCTACACCTTC. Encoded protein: CASSPVGGWGYTF.

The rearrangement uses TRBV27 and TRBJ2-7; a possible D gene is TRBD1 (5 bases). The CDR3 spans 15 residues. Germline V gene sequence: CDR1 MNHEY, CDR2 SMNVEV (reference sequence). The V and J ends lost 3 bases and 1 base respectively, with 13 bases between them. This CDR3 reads CASSFRPQGSYEQYF. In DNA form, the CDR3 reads TGTGCCAGCAGTTTTAGACCCCAGGGTTCCTACGAGCAGTACTTC.

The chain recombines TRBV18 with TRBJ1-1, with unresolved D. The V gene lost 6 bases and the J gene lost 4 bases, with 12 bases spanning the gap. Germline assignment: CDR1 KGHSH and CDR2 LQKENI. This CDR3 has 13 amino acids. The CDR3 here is CASSLAGGTEAFF. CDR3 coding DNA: TGTGCCAGCTCCCTTGCGGGCGGCACTGAAGCTTTCTTT.

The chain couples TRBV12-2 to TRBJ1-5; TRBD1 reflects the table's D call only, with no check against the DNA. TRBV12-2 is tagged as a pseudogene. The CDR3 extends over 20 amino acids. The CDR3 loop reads CASRLGPGPGQGAGNQPQHF. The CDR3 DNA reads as TGTGCAAGTCGCTTAGGACCAGGTCCAGGACAGGGGGCTGGCAATCAGCCCCAGCATTTT.

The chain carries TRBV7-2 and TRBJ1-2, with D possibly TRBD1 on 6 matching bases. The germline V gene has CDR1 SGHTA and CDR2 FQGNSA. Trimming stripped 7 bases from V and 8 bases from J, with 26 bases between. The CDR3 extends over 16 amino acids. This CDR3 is CASTVGGAGKVQGYTF. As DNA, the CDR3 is TGTGCCAGCACCGTAGGGGGGGCGGGGAAGGTCCAGGGCTACACCTTC.

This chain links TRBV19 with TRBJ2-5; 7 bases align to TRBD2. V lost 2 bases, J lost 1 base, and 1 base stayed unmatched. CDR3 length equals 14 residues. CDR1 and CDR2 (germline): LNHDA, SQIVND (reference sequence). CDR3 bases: TGTGCCAGTAGTATAACGGGGGGCCAAGAGACCCAGTACTTC. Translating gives CASSITGGQETQYF.

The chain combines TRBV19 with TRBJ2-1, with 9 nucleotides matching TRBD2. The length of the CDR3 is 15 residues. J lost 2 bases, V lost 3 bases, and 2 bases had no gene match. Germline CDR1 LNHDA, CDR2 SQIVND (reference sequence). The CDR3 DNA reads TGTGCCAGTAGTATCGGCGGGAGGGCCTACAATGAGCAGTTCTTC. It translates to CASSIGGRAYNEQFF.

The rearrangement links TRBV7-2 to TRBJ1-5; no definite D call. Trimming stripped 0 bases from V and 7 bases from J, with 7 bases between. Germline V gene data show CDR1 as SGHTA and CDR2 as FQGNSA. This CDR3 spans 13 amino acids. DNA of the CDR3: TGTGCCAGCAGCTTAGCCCTGAGACAGCCCCAGCATTTT. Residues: CASSLALRQPQHF.

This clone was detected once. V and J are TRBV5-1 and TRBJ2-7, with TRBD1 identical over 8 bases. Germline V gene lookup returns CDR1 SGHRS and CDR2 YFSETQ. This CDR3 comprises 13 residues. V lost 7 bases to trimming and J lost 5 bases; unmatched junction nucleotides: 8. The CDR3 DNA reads TGCGCCAGCGCTTGGACAGGGTTCGACGAGCAGTACTTC. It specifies CASAWTGFDEQYF.